This T cell receptor beta chain stems from a study of OX40 agonist ivuxolimab in advanced cancers. Study-wide context: Cancers in dose escalation were hepatocellular, melanoma, renal cell and head and neck. At just under 85% male, the cohort had a mean age of about 60 years, ranging from roughly 20 to 79. Study observations and caveats: CD4+ and CD8+ blood T cells expanded clonally by week 6 at 0.1 to 3.0 mg/kg.

Turning to this clone: Its target is unknown.

The V end was cut by 1 base, the J end by 2 bases, with 10 bases between. The length of the CDR3 is 15 residues. Germline values: CDR1 MGHRA, CDR2 YSYEKL. It was autoimmune disease history or systemic immunosuppression that excluded patients. The method was immunoSEQ multiplex PCR; TCRdb's version includes in-frame clones alone and lacks a portion of them. The table records about 68,000 clones, just over 90% of them present only once. The clonotype originates from an adult with an advanced solid tumor such as melanoma, head and neck, liver or kidney cancer. This chain uses TRBV4-1 with TRBJ2-3; D ambiguous. The source was CD4+ or CD8+ T cells sorted from blood, collected in a trial of the OX40 agonist ivuxolimab. The DNA of the CDR3 is TGCGCCAGCAGCCAAGGGGTAGGCTTCACAGATACGCAGTATTTT. Translation: CASSQGVGFTDTQYF.